This is a list of T cell receptor beta chains from one sample in a study of T cell repertoires in cytomegalovirus infection. TCRdb redid the calling of the reads with MiXCR, one entry per CDR3 protein. Among about 740,000 distinct CDR3 sequences listed, approximately 34% were seen once. The specimen sequenced was PBMCs. The origin of the receptors is a human donor in good health (CMV status not recorded). Some clones in this sample may be carry-over from other donors' samples. Each CDR3 is given with its conserved first and last residue. The D gene is left open where the match is weak. A clone size is listed for some rows: how often the clone was seen (once, few, many), or a class if it is expanded.

>-|-|TRBV27|TRBJ2-6
CASRPHGTSSGANVLTF
TGTGCCAGCAGGCCCCATGGGACATCCTCTGGGGCCAACGTCCTGACTTTC
>-|once|TRBV20-1|TRBJ1-2
CSARVWGNVGYTF
TGCAGTGCTAGAGTCTGGGGGAATGTTGGCTACACCTTC
>TRBD2|-|TRBV7-2|TRBJ2-2
CASSLTSGITGELFF
TGTGCCAGCAGCTTAACTAGCGGGATCACCGGGGAGCTGTTTTTT
>TRBD1|few|TRBV28|TRBJ1-2
CASFYRGFLSGYTF
TGTGCCAGCTTTTACAGGGGATTTCTATCAGGCTACACCTTC
>TRBD2|once|TRBV19|TRBJ2-1
CASSSSGRNKEQFF
TGTGCCAGTAGCTCTAGCGGGAGGAACAAGGAGCAGTTCTTC
>-|-|TRBV20-1|TRBJ2-1
CSARRYGGYNEQFF
TGCAGTGCTAGACGCTACGGGGGATACAATGAGCAGTTCTTC
>-|few|TRBV7-9|TRBJ2-2
CASSFDSDPGLGANTGELFF
TGTGCCAGCAGCTTTGACTCGGACCCGGGACTCGGTGCCAACACCGGGGAGCTGTTTTTT
>TRBD1|-|TRBV7-6|TRBJ1-2
CASSFGQDGYTF
TGTGCCAGCAGCTTCGGACAGGATGGCTACACCTTC
>TRBD1|few|TRBV12-3/TRBV12-4|TRBJ1-6
CASSARTGGYNSPLHF
TGTGCCAGCAGCGCCCGGACAGGGGGTTATAATTCACCCCTCCACTTT
>TRBD1|-|TRBV12-3/TRBV12-4|TRBJ1-5
CASSFRGRGTWPQHF
TGTGCCAGCAGTTTCAGGGGGCGCGGCACCTGGCCCCAGCATTTT
>TRBD2|few|TRBV6-1|TRBJ2-5
CASSRAVSGSEVETQYF
TGTGCCAGCAGTCGCGCCGTTAGCGGGAGCGAGGTAGAGACCCAGTACTTC
>-|few|TRBV5-5|TRBJ1-1
CASSLAVSTEAFF
TGTGCCAGCAGCTTGGCCGTAAGCACTGAAGCTTTCTTT
>-|few|TRBV28|TRBJ2-7
CASTGTEYEQYF
TGTGCCAGCACCGGGACCGAGTACGAGCAGTACTTC
>-|once|TRBV29-1|TRBJ2-7
CSVADMAVYKQYF
TGCAGCGTCGCCGACATGGCGGTTTACAAGCAGTACTTC
>TRBD1|-|TRBV7-9|TRBJ1-2
CASSSSGTGAVFF
TGTGCCAGCAGCTCGTCCGGGACAGGGGCAGTCTTCTTC
>-|few|TRBV6-8|TRBJ2-1
CASSYSNPGLSNEQFF
TGTGCCAGCAGTTACTCGAACCCGGGACTCTCGAATGAGCAGTTCTTC
>TRBD2|many|TRBV7-8|TRBJ2-3
CASSPRASGSKADTQYF
TGTGCCAGCAGCCCTCGGGCTAGCGGGAGTAAGGCAGATACGCAGTATTTT
>-|once|TRBV5-1|TRBJ1-2
CASSLDDPQLGYTF
TGCGCCAGCAGCCTGGATGATCCCCAGCTTGGCTACACCTTC
>TRBD1|-|TRBV10-1|TRBJ2-1
CASSIGTGGGDIDEQFF
TGCGCCAGCAGTATCGGGACAGGGGGCGGCGACATCGATGAGCAGTTCTTC
>-|-|TRBV7-6|TRBJ1-1
CASSPQLKGGTEAFF
TGTGCCAGCAGCCCACAACTGAAGGGGGGGACTGAAGCTTTCTTT
>-|few|TRBV12-3/TRBV12-4|TRBJ1-5
CASRYTKGSQPQHF
TGTGCCAGCAGATATACAAAGGGTAGTCAGCCCCAGCATTTT
>-|-|TRBV5-6|TRBJ1-1
CASSLAVTEAFF
TGTGCCAGCAGCTTGGCCGTCACTGAAGCTTTCTTT
>-|-|TRBV3-1|TRBJ2-5
CASNPTGSSETQYF
TGTGCCAGCAATCCAACAGGGTCGTCGGAGACCCAGTACTTC
>-|-|TRBV7-2|TRBJ2-5
CASSPRPGTQETQYF
TGTGCCAGCAGCCCGCGTCCGGGGACCCAAGAGACCCAGTACTTC
>-|few|TRBV7-4|TRBJ1-1
CASSLGGGGGFGAFF
TGTGCCAGCAGCTTAGGAGGGGGGGGGGGATTTGGAGCTTTCTTT
>-|-|TRBV5-1|TRBJ2-4
CASSFSTANIQYF
TGCGCCAGCAGCTTTTCGACCGCGAACATTCAGTACTTC
>TRBD1|-|TRBV18|TRBJ1-5
CASSRGQGTYSNQPQHF
TGTGCCAGCTCACGAGGACAGGGGACGTATAGCAATCAGCCCCAGCATTTT
>TRBD2|-|TRBV27|TRBJ2-7
CASSIGTSGEQYF
TGTGCCAGCAGTATAGGGACTAGCGGCGAGCAGTACTTC
>-|-|TRBV6-1|TRBJ1-3
CASSEWVGSSGNTIYF
TGTGCCAGCAGTGAATGGGTCGGATCCTCTGGAAACACCATATATTTT
>-|-|TRBV7-3|TRBJ1-6
CASSDGTFGTPLHF
TGTGCCAGCAGCGACGGGACTTTCGGGACGCCCCTCCACTTT
>-|few|TRBV19|TRBJ2-7
CARAPASYEQYF
TGTGCCAGGGCACCAGCCTCCTACGAGCAGTACTTC
>TRBD1|-|TRBV20-1|TRBJ1-5
CSARDFRGGNQPQHF
TGCAGTGCTAGAGATTTCAGGGGGGGCAATCAGCCCCAGCATTTT
>TRBD2|few|TRBV5-4|TRBJ2-1
CASSDLLGLAGRSYNEQFF
TGTGCCAGCAGCGACCTTTTAGGACTAGCGGGACGATCCTACAATGAGCAGTTCTTC
>-|-|TRBV7-2|TRBJ2-1
CASSLESTQYNEQFF
TGTGCCAGCAGCTTAGAGTCGACACAATACAATGAGCAGTTCTTC
>-|-|TRBV29-1|TRBJ2-7
CSVLSCRGIAYEQYF
TGCAGCGTTTTGAGTTGTAGAGGCATCGCCTACGAGCAGTACTTC
>TRBD1|few|TRBV7-6|TRBJ2-3
CASSSTTPVTGGPTDTQYF
TGTGCCAGCAGCTCGACTACCCCGGTGACAGGGGGCCCCACAGATACGCAGTATTTT
>TRBD1|-|TRBV6-5|TRBJ2-7
CASKDRGDYYEQYF
TGTGCCAGCAAGGACAGGGGGGATTACTACGAGCAGTACTTC
>-|many|TRBV7-2|TRBJ2-1
CASSPRNEQFF
TGTGCCAGCAGCCCCCGGAATGAGCAGTTCTTC
>TRBD1|many|TRBV7-6|TRBJ1-2
CASSSEGPGTDGYTF
TGTGCCAGCAGCTCAGAGGGACCCGGGACAGATGGCTACACCTTC
>-|-|TRBV24-1|TRBJ2-2
CATSEFGRSNTGELFF
TGTGCCACCAGTGAGTTCGGACGGTCGAACACCGGGGAGCTGTTTTTT
>-|-|TRBV28|TRBJ1-2
CASSFSEINVNYGYTF
TGTGCCAGCAGTTTCTCCGAGATAAACGTTAACTATGGCTACACCTTC
>TRBD2|few|TRBV27|TRBJ2-7
CANPSGLADSYEQYF
TGTGCCAACCCCTCGGGACTAGCGGACTCCTACGAGCAGTACTTC
>-|-|TRBV5-4|TRBJ1-2
CASSPSQGPSGGYTF
TGTGCCAGCAGCCCCTCCCAGGGGCCCTCGGGTGGCTACACCTTC
>-|-|TRBV7-8|TRBJ2-7
CASSLGGPETTYEQYF
TGTGCCAGCAGCTTAGGGGGACCTGAAACAACCTACGAGCAGTACTTC
>TRBD2|few|TRBV27|TRBJ2-5
CASSPGGARRETQYF
TGTGCCAGCAGTCCCGGGGGGGCGCGTCGGGAGACCCAGTACTTC
>TRBD1|-|TRBV28|TRBJ1-5
CASRPRDRGRQPQHF
TGTGCCAGCAGACCAAGGGACAGGGGGCGACAGCCCCAGCATTTT
>-|-|TRBV7-2|TRBJ2-5
CASSLAPQGKETQYF
TGTGCCAGCAGCTTAGCCCCCCAGGGGAAAGAGACCCAGTACTTC
>-|few|TRBV27|TRBJ2-7
CASSLQDGDEQYF
TGTGCCAGCAGTTTACAGGATGGGGACGAGCAGTACTTC